The 27 T cell receptor beta chains below come from one sample, sequenced in a study of CD8 T cells in ankylosing spondylitis. The study's findings and limits: There was a TCR beta motif, made of several highly homologous variants, that appeared characteristic of ankylosing spondylitis blood.

For these receptors, no antigen is known. TCRdb redid the calling of the 5' RACE reads with MiXCR, one entry per CDR3 protein. The table includes hundreds of thousands of distinct CDR3 sequences, approximately 12% detected once. Sample: blood, either unsorted or a sorted T cell fraction (not recorded which). The receptors derive from a male donor with ankylosing spondylitis.

V and J are TRBV20-1 and TRBJ2-2; 9 bases are shared with TRBD1. CDR1 and CDR2 from the germline V gene are DFQATT and SNEGSKA (reference sequence). The J segment lost 5 bases and the V segment lost 5 bases, leaving 6 bases of the junction unmatched. This CDR3 spans 14 amino acids. The CDR3 reads CSAVGTGSTGELFF. CDR3 DNA: TGCAGTGCTGTGGGGACAGGGAGTACCGGGGAGCTGTTTTTT.

This clonotype was counted only a few times. The chain carries TRBV14 and TRBJ2-3; D might be TRBD1 (7 bases). The CDR3 runs 14 residues. Deletions cut 5 bases from V and 8 bases from J, with 17 bases between. Germline CDR1 SGHDN, CDR2 FVKESK. The CDR3 DNA reads as TGTGCCAGCAGCACCTACAGGGGAGGAGGTACGCAGTATTTT. Translated, it gives CASSTYRGGGTQYF.

This clonotype has just a few counts. For the CDR3, the DNA is TGCAGCGTTGATGGCGGCAGCTCTGGGGCCAACGTCCTGACTTTC. It translates to CSVDGGSSGANVLTF. V usage is TRBV29-1 and J usage is TRBJ2-6; no reliable D call. Trimming took 3 bases from V and 0 from J, leaving 9 bases between them. Germline V gives CDR1 SQVTM, CDR2 ANQGSEA. This CDR3 is built from 15 residues. Full variable domain (missing parts from reference TRBV29-1 and TRBJ2-6): SAVISQKPSRDICQRGTSLTIQCQVDSQVTMMFWYRQQPGQSLTLIATANQGSEATYESGFVIDKFPISRPNLTFSTLTVSNMSPEDSSIYLCSVDGGSSGANVLTFGAGSRLTVL.

This rearrangement joins TRBV5-1 to TRBJ2-1, with TRBD2 matching 7 bases. V lost 0 bases to trimming and J lost 0 bases; unmatched junction nucleotides: 9. The CDR3 consists of 18 residues. Germline lookup yields CDR1 SGHRS and CDR2 YFSETQ. CDR3 protein: CASSLVTSITSSYNEQFF. Written as DNA, the CDR3 is TGCGCCAGCAGCTTGGTGACTAGCATCACGAGCTCCTACAATGAGCAGTTCTTC.

The table lists this clonotype with a few counts. This sequence joins TRBV7-2 and TRBJ2-5; D not resolved. CDR3 length: 13 residues. V dropped 2 bases and J dropped 2 bases, with 6 bases sitting between them. Germline V CDR1 and CDR2: SGHTA, FQGNSA. The CDR3 spells CASSLNNQETQYF. The CDR3 DNA reads TGTGCCAGCAGCTTAAACAATCAAGAGACCCAGTACTTC.

The table lists this clonotype with a few counts. The chain recombines TRBV7-2 with TRBJ2-2; 7 nucleotides line up with TRBD2. Per germline, CDR1 SGHTA and CDR2 FQGNSA. V shed 4 bases and J 6 bases; nucleotides not matched to a gene: 8. The CDR3 consists of 15 residues. The CDR3 DNA reads as TGTGCCAGCAGCTCCATGGGCCTAGCGGCCGGGGAGCTGTTTTTT. This gives the protein CASSSMGLAAGELFF.

This clonotype was observed a few times. The CDR3 is CASSYPEVAGAEGYTF. CDR3 coding DNA: TGTGCCAGCAGTTACCCCGAAGTCGCAGGGGCGGAAGGCTACACCTTC. The V and J genes are TRBV6-2 or TRBV6-3 and TRBJ1-2; D perhaps matches TRBD1 (6 bases). Germline values: CDR1 MNHEY, CDR2 SVGEGT. This CDR3 region has 16 residues. Trimming removed 2 bases at V and 8 bases at J, with 21 bases between.

In its sample, this clonotype was seen many times. CDR3 loop: CASVIRGQGNEQFF. As DNA, the CDR3 is TGTGCCAGCGTTATCCGGGGACAGGGTAATGAGCAGTTCTTC. The genes are TRBV2 and TRBJ2-1; 9 bases align to TRBD1. The germline V gene has CDR1 SNHLY and CDR2 FYNNEI. Trimming took 8 bases from V and 7 from J; bases not matched to a gene: 9. The CDR3 runs to 14 residues.

In its sample, this clonotype was seen many times. This sequence joins TRBV6-4 and TRBJ1-2; D remains unclear. V lost 4 bases and J lost 5, with 11 bases in between. CDR1 MRHNA and CDR2 SNTAGT come from the germline V gene. The CDR3 consists of 13 residues. The CDR3 DNA follows: TGTGCCAGCAGTGGACGGACCGTTTATGGCTACACCTTC. Protein product: CASSGRTVYGYTF.

This clonotype was seen only a few times. The V call is TRBV27, the J call TRBJ2-5, with 8 bases that match TRBD2. After removal of 6 bases from V and 6 bases from J, the junction contained 9 bases not matched to a gene. The V gene's germline CDR1 is MNHEY and CDR2 SMNVEV (reference sequence). The CDR3 is 14 amino acids. The CDR3 DNA sequence: TGTGCCAGCAGCCACGGGGGGGCCAGGAAGACCCAGTACTTC. This translates into CASSHGGARKTQYF.

This chain uses TRBV20-1 with TRBJ1-2; D perhaps matches TRBD1 (6 bases). V dropped 4 bases and J dropped 1 base, with 19 bases sitting between them. The CDR3 spans 16 residues. In germline, CDR1 is DFQATT, CDR2 SNEGSKA (reference sequence). The CDR3 loop is CSANDATGPSNYGYTF. CDR3 bases: TGCAGTGCTAATGATGCGACAGGACCAAGTAACTATGGCTACACCTTC.

This clonotype was detected only a few times. The DNA for the CDR3 is TGTGCCACCAGTGATTATAGCGGGCCCACAGATACGCAGTATTTT. This translates into CATSDYSGPTDTQYF. The chain joins TRBV24-1 to TRBJ2-3; the match to TRBD2 covers 7 bases. With V trimmed by 2 bases and J by 2 bases, 3 bases remained unmatched. This CDR3 is built from 15 residues. Germline values: CDR1 KGHDR, CDR2 SFDVKD.

This clonotype occurred many times. The rearrangement links TRBV29-1 to TRBJ2-1; unclear D gene. Germline CDR1 is SQVTM and CDR2 is ANQGSEA. V dropped 3 bases and J dropped 3 bases, with 6 bases sitting between them. The length of the CDR3 is 12 residues. CDR3 in DNA: TGCAGCGTTGACCCAGTCTACAATGAGCAGTTCTTC. Amino acids: CSVDPVYNEQFF.

V and J are TRBV6-2 or TRBV6-3 and TRBJ2-5; TRBD2 aligns across 7 bases. The CDR3 sequence is 13 residues long. Germline V gene sequence: CDR1 MNHEY, CDR2 SVGEGT. The ends lost 6 bases at V and 9 bases at J; junction bases unmatched: 10. In nucleotides, the CDR3 is TGTGCCAGCAGATCAAGCGGAAGCGGGGCCCAGTACTTC. It encodes CASRSSGSGAQYF.

The chain has TRBV20-1 and TRBJ1-5, with 7 bases identical to TRBD1. This CDR3 spans 13 amino acids. Germline lookup yields CDR1 DFQATT and CDR2 SNEGSKA (reference sequence). Unmatched junction bases numbered 3, after V lost 4 bases and J lost 3 bases. This CDR3 reads CSAKTGNNQPQHF. In DNA form, the CDR3 reads TGCAGTGCTAAGACAGGGAACAATCAGCCCCAGCATTTT.

The sample holds many counts of this clonotype. The chain links TRBV29-1 to TRBJ2-1; D may correspond to TRBD1 or TRBD2 (5 bases each). Germline CDR1 reads SQVTM; CDR2 reads ANQGSEA. The CDR3 extends over 14 amino acids. Between the trimmed V and J ends, which lost 7 bases and 5 bases, there was a span of 18 bases. The CDR3 is CSARTGTYNNEQFF. DNA for the CDR3: TGCAGCGCCCGTACCGGGACCTACAACAATGAGCAGTTCTTC.

The chain is built from TRBV20-1 and TRBJ2-5; D is unclear. CDR3 length: 15 amino acids. V lost 2 bases, J lost 7 bases, and 20 bases lay in between. Germline V gene data show CDR1 as DFQATT and CDR2 as SNEGSKA (reference sequence). CDR3 nucleotides: TGCAGTGCTAGACGTTCAGGAATTCAAGACGGGACCCAGTACTTC. Translating gives CSARRSGIQDGTQYF.

This chain links TRBV20-1 with TRBJ2-5; 8 bases map to TRBD1. CDR1 and CDR2 (germline): DFQATT, SNEGSKA (reference sequence). V lost 5 bases, J lost 5 bases, and 13 bases stayed unmatched. CDR3 length: 15 amino acids. The DNA of the CDR3 is TGCAGTGCTGGCCCTCCCCGGACAGGGAAGGAGACCCAGTACTTC. It is translated as CSAGPPRTGKETQYF.

The chain links TRBV7-3 to TRBJ2-2; 7 bases align to TRBD2. CDR1 and CDR2 (germline): SGHTA, FQGTGA. The J segment lost 1 base and the V segment lost 5 bases, leaving 7 bases of the junction unmatched. The CDR3 is 16 residues long. CDR3 residues: CASSPPSGENTGELFF. Here the CDR3 DNA reads TGTGCCAGCAGCCCACCCAGCGGGGAGAACACCGGGGAGCTGTTTTTT.

V gene TRBV5-5 combines with J gene TRBJ1-2; D gene unclear. V gave up 6 bases and J gave up 2 bases, with 17 bases separating them. This CDR3 contains 15 residues. Germline loops: CDR1 SGHKS, CDR2 YYEKEE (reference sequence). In DNA form, the CDR3 reads TGTGCCAGCACCCGGGTGGGGAATTCAAACTATGGCTACACCTTC. Protein sequence: CASTRVGNSNYGYTF.

Here the CDR3 DNA reads TGCAGTGCCTCGGACAGGGCTCTCCGGGAGCAGTACTTC. Translating it yields CSASDRALREQYF. This chain joins TRBV20-1 and TRBJ2-7, with 8 bases lining up with TRBD1. The germline CDR1 and CDR2 sequences are DFQATT and SNEGSKA (reference sequence). This CDR3 is built from 13 residues. With 6 bases clipped from V and 7 bases from J, the junction kept 11 bases outside the gene matches.

This clonotype was counted a few times. This chain connects TRBV20-1 to TRBJ1-1; D is uncertain. The V end was cut by 2 bases, the J end by 1 base, with 5 bases between. Per germline, CDR1 DFQATT and CDR2 SNEGSKA (reference sequence). The CDR3 is 12 amino acids. CDR3 nucleotide sequence: TGCAGTGCTAGACAGCAGAACACTGAAGCTTTCTTT. Translated, it gives CSARQQNTEAFF.

The chain couples TRBV4-3 to TRBJ2-7; no firm D call. Germline assignment: CDR1 LGHNA and CDR2 YSLEER. Trimming removed 1 base at V and 6 bases at J, with 13 bases between. CDR3 length: 14 residues. This chain's CDR3 is CASSQVTTFSEQYF. As DNA, the CDR3 is TGCGCCAGCAGCCAAGTTACGACCTTTTCCGAGCAGTACTTC.

This chain joins TRBV5-1 and TRBJ2-5; 9 bases fit TRBD1. Unmatched junction bases numbered 9, after V lost 4 bases and J lost 2 bases. The CDR3 contains 16 residues. Germline V gene lookup returns CDR1 SGHRS and CDR2 YFSETQ. The CDR3 here is CASSGPGTGTQETQYF. The DNA for the CDR3 is TGCGCCAGCAGCGGCCCCGGGACAGGGACTCAAGAGACCCAGTACTTC.

The chain uses TRBV7-2 and TRBJ2-7, with 10 bases identical to TRBD2. This CDR3 comprises 16 residues. With 4 bases clipped from V and 2 bases from J, the junction kept 8 bases outside the gene matches. Germline CDR1 and CDR2: SGHTA and FQGNSA. The CDR3 protein is CASSSSLLAGAYEQYF. As DNA, the CDR3 is TGTGCCAGCAGCTCAAGCTTGCTAGCGGGGGCCTACGAGCAGTACTTC.

The chain employs TRBV5-1 and TRBJ2-1; D uncertain. The CDR3 runs 13 residues. Per the germline V gene, CDR1 is SGHRS and CDR2 is YFSETQ. Trimming shortened V by 2 bases and J by 0 bases, and 3 bases separated the two germline ends. The CDR3 nucleotides read TGCGCCAGCAGCTTTCCCTCCTACAATGAGCAGTTCTTC. It encodes CASSFPSYNEQFF.

This clonotype occurred a few times. V gene TRBV27 combines with J gene TRBJ2-5; D not certain. In germline, CDR1 is MNHEY, CDR2 SMNVEV (reference sequence). The CDR3 extends over 14 amino acids. Deletions cut 4 bases from V and 5 bases from J, with 14 bases between. The DNA for the CDR3 is TGTGCCAGCAGTTATCTGGCCTCCAAGGAGACCCAGTACTTC. This sequence encodes CASSYLASKETQYF.